A selection of T cell receptor beta chains follows, all from one sample in a study of T cells in Graves' hyperthyroidism and ophthalmopathy. Via MiXCR, TCRdb re-called the multiplex PCR reads, giving one row per CDR3 protein. The sample has about 740,000 distinct CDR3 sequences; about 15% are singletons. Specimen: blood. The receptors were gathered from a woman aged 18-29 years with Graves' hyperthyroidism. The CDR3 runs from the conserved cysteine through the conserved F or W. A D gene is named only where the DNA matches it firmly. A clone size is listed for some rows: how often the clone was seen (once, few, many), or a class if it is expanded.

v_call	d_call	clone_size	j_call	cdr3_aa	cdr3_nt
TRBV3-1	.	many	TRBJ2-1	CASSLLGRDNEQFF	TGTGCCAGCAGCCTCCTGGGGCGGGACAATGAGCAGTTCTTC
TRBV4-1	.	many	TRBJ1-5	CASSQEGLYNQPQHF	TGCGCCAGCAGCCAAGAAGGACTGTACAATCAGCCCCAGCATTTT
TRBV6-2/TRBV6-3	.	many	TRBJ1-1	CASSYSPWLELGTEAFF	TGTGCCAGCAGTTACTCGCCGTGGTTGGAGTTAGGCACTGAAGCTTTCTTT
TRBV13	.	few	TRBJ2-5	CASSGEEQETQYF	TGTGCCAGCAGCGGAGAAGAACAAGAGACCCAGTACTTC
TRBV6-4	TRBD2	few	TRBJ2-1	CASSELAGGIGYNEQFF	TGTGCCAGCAGTGAACTAGCGGGAGGGATCGGCTACAATGAGCAGTTCTTC
TRBV6-2/TRBV6-3	.	many	TRBJ2-3	CASKGVWSTDTQYF	TGTGCCAGCAAAGGGGTGTGGAGCACAGATACGCAGTATTTT
TRBV13	.	many	TRBJ2-3	CASSFRDTQYF	TGTGCCAGCAGCTTTCGAGATACGCAGTATTTT
TRBV5-5	.	.	TRBJ1-2	CASSLDYFGNRVDGYTF	TGTGCCAGCAGCTTGGACTATTTCGGGAACCGAGTAGATGGCTACACCTTC
TRBV12-3/TRBV12-4	.	.	TRBJ2-3	CASSLARPGKDTQYF	TGTGCCAGCAGTTTAGCTCGGCCAGGGAAAGATACGCAGTATTTT
TRBV28	.	many	TRBJ2-3	CASTPLTSTDTQYF	TGTGCCAGCACCCCTCTGACTAGCACAGATACGCAGTATTTT
TRBV4-1	.	.	TRBJ2-3	CASSQDWGAPRDTQYF	TGCGCCAGCAGCCAAGATTGGGGGGCCCCCAGAGATACGCAGTATTTT
TRBV20-1	TRBD2	many	TRBJ2-2	CSARGLAALTGELFF	TGCAGTGCTAGAGGGCTAGCGGCTCTCACCGGGGAGCTGTTTTTT
TRBV5-6	.	many	TRBJ2-1	CASSRTSTGHNNEQFF	TGTGCCAGCAGCCGGACTTCGACTGGGCACAACAATGAGCAGTTCTTC
TRBV4-3	TRBD2	.	TRBJ2-7	CASSHTTSGRPEQYF	TGCGCCAGCAGCCATACGACTAGCGGGAGGCCCGAGCAGTACTTC
TRBV18	.	many	TRBJ1-5	CASSPSQGKGQPQHF	TGTGCCAGCTCACCTTCTCAGGGAAAGGGGCAGCCCCAGCATTTT
TRBV11-3	TRBD1	many	TRBJ1-5	CASSLAPDRASNQPQHF	TGTGCCAGCAGCTTAGCCCCGGACAGGGCCAGCAATCAGCCCCAGCATTTT
TRBV2	.	few	TRBJ1-3	CASSERVSGNTIYF	TGTGCCAGCAGTGAACGGGTCTCTGGAAACACCATATATTTT
TRBV7-9	.	many	TRBJ2-1	CASSRGQASDNEQFF	TGTGCCAGCTCCCGGGGGCAGGCATCCGACAATGAGCAGTTCTTC
TRBV29-1	TRBD1	few	TRBJ2-7	CSVPGQGYEQYF	TGCAGCGTCCCGGGACAGGGCTACGAGCAGTACTTC
TRBV7-2	TRBD2	once	TRBJ2-2	CASSLVSGTNTGELFF	TGTGCCAGCAGCTTAGTAAGCGGGACGAACACCGGGGAGCTGTTTTTT
TRBV28	.	many	TRBJ2-5	CASSGYGSKETQYF	TGTGCCAGCAGTGGGTACGGGAGCAAAGAGACCCAGTACTTC
TRBV30	.	.	TRBJ2-3	CAWIVDSGDTQYF	TGTGCCTGGATCGTGGATAGCGGAGATACGCAGTATTTT
TRBV6-1	TRBD1	few	TRBJ2-7	CASSVTGVPYEQYF	TGTGCCAGCAGTGTGACAGGGGTCCCCTACGAGCAGTACTTC
TRBV6-1	.	.	TRBJ1-2	CASSEVRGTLDGYTF	TGTGCCAGCAGTGAAGTTCGGGGGACTCTAGATGGCTACACCTTC
TRBV6-4	TRBD1	few	TRBJ2-7	CAGSDSPGQGHEQYF	TGTGCCGGCAGTGATTCACCGGGACAGGGCCACGAGCAGTACTTC
TRBV6-1	.	.	TRBJ2-1	CASRAIPPVYNEQFF	TGTGCCAGCAGAGCGATCCCCCCGGTTTACAATGAGCAGTTCTTC
TRBV20-1	.	few	TRBJ1-4	CSARGRGDEKLFF	TGCAGTGCTAGAGGGAGGGGAGATGAAAAACTGTTTTTT
TRBV7-8	.	few	TRBJ2-3	CASSFRTSGSKQYF	TGTGCCAGCAGCTTCCGGACATCGGGGTCGAAGCAGTATTTT
TRBV27	.	few	TRBJ1-3	CASSGDPRGGGNTIYF	TGTGCCAGCAGTGGGGACCCGAGAGGAGGAGGAAACACCATATATTTT
TRBV7-9	.	many	TRBJ2-7	CASSPYVGPNEQYF	TGTGCCAGCAGTCCTTATGTGGGGCCAAACGAGCAGTACTTC
TRBV7-6	TRBD2	many	TRBJ2-7	CASSPGVAGGYYEQYF	TGTGCCAGCAGCCCCGGGGTAGCGGGAGGTTACTACGAGCAGTACTTC
TRBV10-1	TRBD2	few	TRBJ2-1	CASSEWSSGSRNEQFF	TGCGCCAGCAGTGAGTGGTCTAGCGGGAGTAGGAATGAGCAGTTCTTC
TRBV12-3/TRBV12-4	.	.	TRBJ1-1	CASSFVPDTEAFF	TGTGCCAGCAGTTTTGTCCCGGACACTGAAGCTTTCTTT
TRBV19	.	few	TRBJ1-2	CASSIQGRWNGYGYTF	TGTGCCAGTAGTATCCAGGGACGGTGGAATGGCTATGGCTACACCTTC
TRBV2	.	few	TRBJ2-6	CASKLVGSGANVLTF	TGTGCCAGCAAACTCGTAGGCTCTGGGGCCAACGTCCTGACTTTC
TRBV11-2	.	.	TRBJ2-1	CASSLAYFGGGSLHEQFF	TGTGCCAGCAGCTTAGCTTATTTTGGGGGAGGCTCCCTCCATGAGCAGTTCTTC
TRBV15	.	many	TRBJ2-7	CATSSHDTSSPYEQYF	TGTGCCACCAGCAGCCACGACACTAGTTCCCCCTACGAGCAGTACTTC
TRBV29-1	TRBD2	.	TRBJ2-1	CSLERGLAYNEQFF	TGCAGCCTCGAGCGTGGACTAGCCTACAATGAGCAGTTCTTC
TRBV20-1	TRBD2	.	TRBJ2-5	CSARSSGVRGETQYF	TGCAGTGCTAGATCCAGCGGGGTGCGTGGGGAGACCCAGTACTTC
TRBV7-2	.	many	TRBJ2-6	CASSLQGGTGANVLTF	TGTGCCAGCAGCTTGCAGGGTGGAACTGGGGCCAACGTCCTGACTTTC
TRBV20-1	.	many	TRBJ1-1	CSASHPESEAFF	TGCAGTGCTAGTCATCCCGAGTCTGAAGCTTTCTTT
TRBV29-1	TRBD1	.	TRBJ2-1	CSGQGAAYNEQFF	TGCAGCGGACAGGGGGCGGCCTACAATGAGCAGTTCTTC
TRBV7-2	.	.	TRBJ2-1	CASSPQAGRWVSNEQFF	TGTGCCAGCAGTCCCCAGGCCGGGAGATGGGTTAGCAATGAGCAGTTCTTC
TRBV4-1	.	.	TRBJ2-3	CASSQPYGRTVSTDTQYF	TGCGCCAGCAGCCAGCCGTATGGACGGACCGTGAGCACAGATACGCAGTATTTT
TRBV7-2	.	.	TRBJ1-6	CASSLVRGDSPLHF	TGTGCCAGCAGCTTAGTACGGGGGGATTCACCCCTCCACTTT
TRBV27	TRBD2	many	TRBJ2-7	CASSSASGSSYEQYF	TGTGCCAGCAGTTCGGCCAGCGGGAGCTCCTACGAGCAGTACTTC
TRBV7-9	.	few	TRBJ2-7	CASSFSGTSSYEQYF	TGTGCCAGCAGCTTTTCCGGGACGTCTTCCTACGAGCAGTACTTC
TRBV4-1	.	few	TRBJ1-1	CASSQDRRVNTEAFF	TGCGCCAGCAGCCAAGATCGTAGGGTGAACACTGAAGCTTTCTTT
TRBV27	TRBD1	few	TRBJ1-5	CASSPFNADGQANQPQHF	TGTGCCAGCAGTCCCTTCAACGCCGACGGACAGGCAAATCAGCCCCAGCATTTT
TRBV30	.	.	TRBJ1-5	CAWSAGILSNQPQHF	TGTGCCTGGAGTGCAGGGATCCTTAGCAATCAGCCCCAGCATTTT
TRBV29-1	TRBD1	many	TRBJ2-7	CSVRRDRRSYEQYF	TGCAGCGTTCGCCGGGACAGGCGATCCTACGAGCAGTACTTC